This T cell receptor (beta chain) was captured by sequencing in a study of cytomegalovirus exposure and HLA in healthy donors. Study-level points and caveats: HLA alleles showed associations with 15,000 to 20,000 TCR beta sequences in a later analysis, at a 0.05 false discovery rate. CMV serostatus was the sole immune exposure data available.

Amplification used 60 Vbeta primers and 13 Jbeta primers. The data were produced by immunoSEQ multiplex PCR, yet TCRdb's version contains in-frame clones alone and is incomplete. The data hold around 120,000 clones, with around three quarters observed a single time. Details on this clone: Its cognate antigen is unknown.

This TCR was sampled from a woman aged 45-65 years in good health and CMV-seronegative. Source material: PBMCs.

CDR3 in amino acids: CASRAGTGITGELFF. The CDR3 nucleotides are TGTGCCAGCAGAGCCGGGACAGGAATTACCGGGGAGCTGTTTTTT. The V and J genes are TRBV6-4 and TRBJ2-2; 8 bases match TRBD1. CDR3 length: 15 amino acids. Trimming at V came to 6 bases and at J to 5 bases, leaving 8 bases not matched to a gene. The germline CDR1 and CDR2 sequences are MRHNA and SNTAGT.